This TCR beta chain was sequenced in a study of human T cells and chemical hapten exposure. Study-wide context: Across the whole study, which lasted around six months, patients were given diphenylcyclopropenone on the scalp once a week. Study-wide results and limits: Healthy people's immune response may differ from that of the donors, who had alopecia.

Germline V lookup: CDR1 KGHSH, CDR2 LQKENI. The CDR3 sequence is 16 residues long. With 3 bases clipped from V and 0 bases from J, the junction kept 5 bases outside the gene matches. The time point denotes: pre-sensitization, week 0. Treatment given: therapeutic diphenylcyclopropenone sensitization with weekly scalp DPC. Worth noting for this clonotype: Its antigen remains unknown.

TCRdb re-called the RACE reads with MiXCR, one entry per CDR3 protein. In the table there are tens of thousands of distinct CDR3 sequences, around 13% of which are singletons. The V gene is TRBV18, the J gene TRBJ2-3; 8 bases line up with TRBD2. The receptor was derived from a woman in her forties or fifties with alopecia areata. Some clones in this sample may be carry-over from other donors' samples. The material sequenced was whole blood, taken in connection with sensitization to the hapten diphenylcyclopropenone (DPC). In DNA form, the CDR3 reads TGTGCCAGCTCACCTGGTGGCGGGGGGAGCACAGATACGCAGTATTTT. Its translation: CASSPGGGGSTDTQYF. The full variable domain, with the rest looked up from reference TRBV18 and TRBJ2-3, is NAGVMQNPRHLVRRRGQEARLRCSPMKGHSHVYWYRQLPEEGLKFMVYLQKENIIDESGMPKERFSAEFPKEGPSILRIQQVVRGDSAAYFCASSPGGGGSTDTQYFGPGTRLTVL.